The entry that follows covers one T cell receptor beta chain sequence. The target antigen is unknown. This record belongs to a study of shared clonotypes between healthy human individuals. Researchers divided each subset's genomic DNA evenly across several immunoSEQ plates. Authors' methods: Junction-only sequences without quality scores came from ImmunoSEQ, so filtering differed. TCRdb's table, derived via immunoSEQ multiplex PCR, lists solely in-frame clones and lacks some. V, J and clone size reflect that table, while D and trimming were determined from the DNA. The profile shows about 520,000 clones, approximately 81% of them singletons. Study results and caveats: The study drew on few donors, limiting represented genetic and exposure-history diversity. Sequencing depth was a factor that was expected to affect clonotype sharing among donors.

Source material: PBMCs. The origin of this receptor is a woman between 40 and 55 years old in good health. Some clones in this sample may be carry-over from other donors' samples.

The CDR3 nucleotides read TGTGCCAGCAGCTTGGCGGGAGGGGCGAACTACGAGCAGTACTTC. Amino acids: CASSLAGGANYEQYF. The V and J genes are TRBV7-8 and TRBJ2-7, with 9 bases fitting TRBD2. V gave up 3 bases and J gave up 3 bases; unmatched junction bases: 6. CDR1 SGHVS and CDR2 FQNEAQ come from the germline V gene. The CDR3 runs to 15 residues.